A selection of T cell receptor beta chains follows, all from one sample in a study of T cell changes during pregnancy in multiple sclerosis. Produced via immunoSEQ multiplex PCR; TCRdb's table is partial and in-frame only. This table holds about 73,000 clones, approximately 87% found once. The sample here was peripheral blood, taken after pregnancy. Source of these receptors: a female donor in good health, enrolled as a control in a pregnancy study. CDR3s include the opening cysteine and the closing phenylalanine or tryptophan. A D gene is named only where the DNA matches it firmly. A row's size may be missing; if present it is once, few, many or a size class.

d_gene	v_gene	j_gene	abundance	CDR3nt	CDR3aa
.	TRBV6-6	TRBJ2-5	.	TGTGCCAGCAGTTACGGGGGGGCCCAAGAGACCCAGTACTTC	CASSYGGAQETQYF
TRBD2	TRBV11-3	TRBJ2-1	.	TGTGCCAGCAGCGGTACTAGCGGGAGCGATGAGCAGTTCTTC	CASSGTSGSDEQFF
TRBD1	TRBV18	TRBJ1-3	.	TGTGCCAGCTCTTCAGGGGGCAGTGGAAACACCATATATTTT	CASSSGGSGNTIYF
TRBD2	TRBV30	TRBJ2-4	.	TGTGCCTGGAGTACCGCGGGACTAGCGGGAGGGCCGGACATTCAGTACTTC	CAWSTAGLAGGPDIQYF
.	TRBV18	TRBJ2-6	few	TGTGCCAGCTCACCACCGAGACAGAATACATTGGGGGCCAACGTCCTGACTTTC	CASSPPRQNTLGANVLTF
.	TRBV20-1	TRBJ2-5	.	TGCAGTGCTAGTCTAGGAGAGACCCAGTACTTC	CSASLGETQYF
TRBD1	TRBV6-4	TRBJ2-7	.	TGTGCCAGCAGTGAAGGTGGGGACAGCTCCTACGAGCAGTACTTC	CASSEGGDSSYEQYF
TRBD2	TRBV4-3	TRBJ2-3	.	TGCGCCAGCAGCTTCAATAGCGGGGGAACCACAGATACGCAGTATTTT	CASSFNSGGTTDTQYF
TRBD2	TRBV14	TRBJ2-5	once	TGTGCCAGCAGTCACGGACTGCGGGGGTTGGGGACCCAGTACTTC	CASSHGLRGLGTQYF
TRBD1	TRBV5-8	TRBJ1-4	once	TGTGCCAGCAGCTCATCCGGGACAGTGGTTAATGAAAAAGTGTTTTTT	CASSSSGTVVNEKVFF
.	TRBV6-5	TRBJ2-7	.	TGTGCCAGCAGGACAGGACCGGGCGAGCAGTACTTC	CASRTGPGEQYF
TRBD2	TRBV2	TRBJ2-5	.	TGTGCCAGCAGTGAAGAAGCGGGGGTCTTCGGCGAGACCCAGTACTTC	CASSEEAGVFGETQYF
.	TRBV6-1	TRBJ1-6	.	TGTGCCAGCAGAGGGGTTATCTATAATTCACCCCTCCACTTT	CASRGVIYNSPLHF
.	TRBV29-1	TRBJ1-3	.	TGCGCCGGGGGCTCTGGAAACACCATATATTTT	CAGGSGNTIYF
.	TRBV6-5	TRBJ1-5	.	TGTGCCAGCAGGACAGCTAGCAATCAGCCCCAGCATTTT	CASRTASNQPQHF
.	TRBV6-5	TRBJ1-5	.	TGTGCCAGCAGTAATGACGGGGGGCAGCCCCAGCATTTT	CASSNDGGQPQHF
.	TRBV5-1	TRBJ1-4	.	TGCGCCAGCAGCTCCTTCGGGGGATTTAACGAAAAACTGTTTTTT	CASSSFGGFNEKLFF
.	TRBV5-4	TRBJ2-3	.	TGTGCCAGCAGCCCAGGTTCAGATACGCAGTATTTT	CASSPGSDTQYF
.	TRBV7-8	TRBJ2-1	.	TGTGCCAGCAGCTTAGACAGGATGGCCAACGAGCAGTTCTTC	CASSLDRMANEQFF
.	TRBV27	TRBJ1-2	.	TGTGCCAGCAGTTTTCGAGGGTCCTATGGCTACACCTTC	CASSFRGSYGYTF
.	TRBV6-5	TRBJ2-5	once	TGTGCCAGCAGCTACCTCGAGACCCAGTACTTC	CASSYLETQYF
.	TRBV4-3	TRBJ1-5	.	TGCGCCAGCAGCCAAGACGAGTATAGCAATCAGCCCCAGCATTTT	CASSQDEYSNQPQHF
TRBD2	TRBV4-2	TRBJ2-1	.	TGTGCCAGCAGCCCGGGACTAGCGGGAGGGCGTTCGGGTGAGCAGTTCTTC	CASSPGLAGGRSGEQFF
.	TRBV11-2	TRBJ2-3	.	TGTGCCAGCAGCCTCCGGGGGGCCGGCACAGATACGCAGTATTTT	CASSLRGAGTDTQYF
.	TRBV27	TRBJ2-3	.	TGTGCCAGCAGTGCGGGGTACATGGGGGATACGCAGTATTTT	CASSAGYMGDTQYF
TRBD1	TRBV10-3	TRBJ1-2	.	TGTGCCATCAGTCAGTCAGGACAGGGAGAAGATGGCTACACCTTC	CAISQSGQGEDGYTF
TRBD2	TRBV7-9	TRBJ2-1	.	TGTGCCAGCAGCCTATCCCTAGCGGGCACCTACAATGAGCAGTTCTTC	CASSLSLAGTYNEQFF
TRBD2	TRBV7-2	TRBJ2-7	.	TGTGCCAGCAGCCCAGCGACTAGCGGGGGGATCTACGAGCAGTACTTC	CASSPATSGGIYEQYF
.	TRBV7-9	TRBJ2-1	.	TGTGCCAGCAGCCCGGACTCGGGCGATGAGCAGTTCTTC	CASSPDSGDEQFF
.	TRBV27	TRBJ2-7	.	TGTGCCAGCAGTTTAGGAGGGGCTACGTCCTACGAGCAGTACTTC	CASSLGGATSYEQYF
.	TRBV25-1	TRBJ2-1	.	TGTGCCAGCAGGGACTTAAGAGGGGAGCAGTTCTTC	CASRDLRGEQFF
TRBD1	TRBV5-6	TRBJ2-1	.	TGTGCCAGCAGCTTGGGGACAGGGTACAATGAGCAGTTCTTC	CASSLGTGYNEQFF
.	TRBV13	TRBJ1-1	.	TGTGCCAGCAGCTTAGGCGGGGGAGGGGGGTTGAACACTGAAGCTTTCTTT	CASSLGGGGGLNTEAFF
.	TRBV5-1	TRBJ2-2	.	TGCGCCAGCAGCCACGGACAAACCGGGGAGCTGTTTTTT	CASSHGQTGELFF
TRBD1	TRBV27	TRBJ1-1	.	TGTGCCAGCAGTCGGACAGGGAACACTGAAGCTTTCTTT	CASSRTGNTEAFF
.	TRBV4-1	TRBJ1-3	.	TGCGCCAGCAGCCAAGGTGCGGCTGTAAACACCATATATTTT	CASSQGAAVNTIYF
TRBD2	TRBV30	TRBJ2-5	.	TGTGCCTGGACGGAGGCTAGCGGGTTTCAAGAGACCCAGTACTTC	CAWTEASGFQETQYF
.	TRBV14	TRBJ1-1	.	TGTGCCAGCAGTCAATTGAGGGCTCATATGAACACTGAAGCTTTCTTT	CASSQLRAHMNTEAFF
.	TRBV2	TRBJ1-5	.	TGTGCCACCCAAGCAGGGGTGGGCAATCAGCCCCAGCATTTT	CATQAGVGNQPQHF
.	TRBV30	TRBJ2-7	.	TGTGCCTGGAGTGTCGGTGGGAGCCATCCTACGAGTCAGTACTTC	CAWSVGGSHPTSQYF
TRBD1	TRBV2	TRBJ2-3	.	TGTGCCAGCAGAATCGGACAGGGGGGCACAGATACGCAGTATTTT	CASRIGQGGTDTQYF
TRBD1	TRBV5-6	TRBJ2-5	.	TGTGCCAGCAGCTGGGGACAGGTCCAAGAGACCCAGTACTTC	CASSWGQVQETQYF
.	TRBV5-6	TRBJ2-1	.	TGTGCCAGCAGCCCGCGGTTTAGCTCCTACAATGAGCAGTTCTTC	CASSPRFSSYNEQFF
.	TRBV5-1	TRBJ2-7	.	TGCGCCAGCAGCTTTACCGGGGACGAGCAGTACTTC	CASSFTGDEQYF
TRBD2	TRBV27	TRBJ2-1	.	TGTGCCAGCAGTTTAGGTGCGGGAGGGCCCCACAATGAGCAGTTCTTC	CASSLGAGGPHNEQFF